This T cell receptor (beta chain) is drawn from a study of esophageal squamous cell carcinoma under preoperative chemotherapy (dated by TCRdb to 2017 to 2018). Regarding the research as a whole: In the study, TCR repertoires were profiled in both peripheral blood T cells and tumor-infiltrating lymphocytes. In patients with esophageal squamous cell carcinoma, the study looked at what paclitaxel-nedaplatin chemotherapy did to T-cell receptor repertoires. A handful of patients with primary esophageal squamous cell carcinoma made up the cohort. Repertoires from samples taken before paclitaxel-nedaplatin therapy were compared with repertoires from samples taken after paclitaxel-nedaplatin therapy.

Relative to germline, V is 5 bases shorter and J is 2 bases shorter, with 13 bases between their ends. Counted from cysteine to phenylalanine, this CDR3 has 14 amino acids. Of all the DNA, just the CDR3 is kept, 42 bases in frame from base 1. Reading the germline V gene gives CDR1 SGHTA and CDR2 FQGNSA. The time point label corresponds to: after preoperative PTX-NDP chemotherapy. Before surgery, patients were given paclitaxel-nedaplatin as preoperative chemotherapy. This clonotype was detected ten times or more. There is no known antigen for this receptor. Per-nucleotide qualities are absent, and no much larger clonotype sits a single base away. Study-wide findings and limitations: After chemotherapy, TCR diversity rose significantly in peripheral T cells, but this increase was not seen in tumor-infiltrating lymphocytes. Post-treatment tumor-infiltrating lymphocytes appeared partly derived from peripheral T cells migrating into the tumor, not solely from local clonal changes. The analysis included only a handful of patients with esophageal squamous cell carcinoma, making the cohort small. Paclitaxel-nedaplatin therapy caused immediate and substantial changes in clonotype frequency, and abundant clones were more likely to contract than to amplify.

The library was made by PCR. The sample was run on a HiSeq X Ten. TCR repertoires were characterized by high-throughput sequencing. Clones were called with MiXCR by TCRdb after fastp trimmed the public reads at Q25, and only in-frame beta chains were retained. Rows merge per CDR3 protein into single entries with the most common DNA and genes. In all, the sample holds 32,000 or so distinct CDR3 sequences, and around 50% of those were seen once. The ten largest clones capture roughly 24% of the sample. This receptor was taken from a human donor with esophageal squamous cell carcinoma. The donor label of this sample is uncertain. The chain is assembled from TRBV7-2 and TRBJ2-7; the D assignment is uncertain and may be TRBD1 or TRBD2, with 7 bases supporting each. Sampling was carried out from a patient given preoperative chemotherapy. The DNA reads TGTGCCAGCAGCCAATCAGGGGGGGCCTACGAGCAGTACTTC. This sequence encodes CASSQSGGAYEQYF.